A single sample gave rise to the 17 T cell receptor beta chains below, sequenced in a study of human T cells and chemical hapten exposure. Stated time point: pre-sensitization, week 0. The treatment: therapeutic diphenylcyclopropenone sensitization with weekly scalp DPC. A single record per CDR3 protein comes from TCRdb applying MiXCR to the RACE reads. The sample lists more than 150,000 distinct CDR3 sequences; approximately 29% were seen once. The sample here was whole blood, taken in connection with sensitization to the hapten diphenylcyclopropenone (DPC). The receptors come from a woman aged 25 to 45 with alopecia areata. Some clones in this sample may be carry-over from other donors' samples.

A few counts support this clonotype. V is TRBV3-1 and J is TRBJ2-1; TRBD2 aligns across 7 bases. CDR3 length equals 15 residues. The trim removed 5 bases at V and 5 bases at J, leaving 9 bases unmatched. CDR1 LGHDT and CDR2 YNNKEL come from the germline V gene (reference sequence). In DNA form, the CDR3 reads TGTGCCAGCAGCTCCCCGGGACTAAACAACAATGAGCAGTTCTTC. This codes for CASSSPGLNNNEQFF.

The CDR3 is CASSPREGANTEAFF. CDR3 sequence (DNA): TGCGCCAGCAGCCCCAGGGAGGGGGCGAACACTGAAGCTTTCTTT. This rearrangement joins TRBV5-1 to TRBJ1-1; 7 nucleotides agree with TRBD1. The junction had 7 bases not matched to a gene; V was cut back by 4 bases and J by 1 base. Germline V lookup: CDR1 SGHRS, CDR2 YFSETQ. The CDR3 is 15 amino acids.

The gene calls are TRBV20-1 and TRBJ2-3; D not certain. The CDR3 has 13 amino acids. In germline, CDR1 is DFQATT, CDR2 SNEGSKA (reference sequence). V dropped 0 bases and J dropped 0 bases, with 4 bases sitting between them. The CDR3 sequence is CSARDESTDTQYF. CDR3 DNA: TGCAGTGCTAGAGACGAGAGCACAGATACGCAGTATTTT.

The J gene is TRBJ2-1, the V gene TRBV29-1; D gene uncertain. The CDR3 loop spans 11 amino acids. Trimming took 7 bases from V and 4 from J, leaving 8 bases between them. Germline-derived CDR1 and CDR2 are SQVTM and ANQGSEA. The CDR3 sequence is CSAAEYNEQFF. CDR3 bases: TGCAGCGCCGCAGAATACAATGAGCAGTTCTTC.

The gene calls are TRBV29-1 and TRBJ2-3, with 7 bases identical to TRBD2. The V gene's germline CDR1 is SQVTM and CDR2 ANQGSEA. V was pared by 2 bases and J by 2 bases, with 7 bases of the junction left unmatched. This CDR3 has 15 amino acids. CDR3 sequence: CSVEKSGGLTDTQYF. CDR3 nucleotide sequence: TGCAGCGTTGAAAAGTCGGGAGGCCTCACAGATACGCAGTATTTT.

In its sample, this clonotype was seen a few times. The chain has TRBV18 and TRBJ2-3; tentatively, D is TRBD1 (6 bases). V was clipped by 9 bases and J by 5 bases, with 15 bases between them. This CDR3 spans 13 amino acids. Per germline, CDR1 KGHSH and CDR2 LQKENI. The CDR3 loop reads CASSEDRLDTQYF. In DNA, the CDR3 is TGTGCCAGTTCTGAGGACAGATTAGATACGCAGTATTTT. Looking up the rest from reference TRBV18 and TRBJ2-3 gives the full variable domain: NAGVMQNPRHLVRRRGQEARLRCSPMKGHSHVYWYRQLPEEGLKFMVYLQKENIIDESGMPKERFSAEFPKEGPSILRIQQVVRGDSAAYFCASSEDRLDTQYFGPGTRLTVL.

The chain links TRBV7-9 to TRBJ2-1; TRBD2 matches 7 bases. Germline values: CDR1 SEHNR, CDR2 FQNEAQ (reference sequence). The ends lost 0 bases at V and 4 bases at J; junction bases unmatched: 3. CDR3 size: 15 residues. The CDR3 spells CASSLAGGPYNEQFF. Written as DNA, the CDR3 is TGTGCCAGCAGCTTAGCGGGAGGGCCGTACAATGAGCAGTTCTTC.

The chain combines TRBV28 with TRBJ2-1; 7 nucleotides line up with TRBD2. Unmatched junction bases numbered 9, after V lost 7 bases and J lost 0 bases. Germline CDR1 MDHEN, CDR2 SYDVKM. This CDR3 contains 16 residues. This CDR3 reads CASIGEGKSSYNEQFF. The CDR3 DNA is TGTGCCAGCATAGGGGAGGGAAAGAGCTCCTACAATGAGCAGTTCTTC.

This clonotype was counted only a few times. The V gene is TRBV7-8, the J gene TRBJ2-5; the D gene is possibly TRBD1 (5 bases). CDR1 is SGHVS, CDR2 FQNEAQ, per germline. There are 18 residues in the CDR3. Trimming took off 1 base at V and 3 bases at J, with 21 bases between the two ends. The CDR3 coding sequence is TGTGCCAGCAGCTTAGGTCTCCGGCAGGGAAAACGAGAAGAGACCCAGTACTTC. Protein: CASSLGLRQGKREETQYF. The whole variable domain, filled in from reference TRBV7-8 and TRBJ2-5, reads GAGVSQSPRYKVAKRGQDVALRCDPISGHVSLFWYQQALGQGPEFLTYFQNEAQLDKSGLPSDRFFAERPEGSVSTLKIQRTQQEDSAVYLCASSLGLRQGKREETQYFGPGTRLLVL.

The V call is TRBV20-1, the J call TRBJ2-1; the D gene is possibly TRBD2 (6 bases). Trimming pared 8 bases from V and 6 bases from J, leaving 17 bases between. The CDR3 sequence is 13 residues long. CDR1 and CDR2 from the germline V gene are DFQATT and SNEGSKA (reference sequence). The CDR3 region has the DNA TGCAGTTGGGGACTCGCGAGTGGCAATGAGCAGTTCTTC. This gives the protein CSWGLASGNEQFF.

This clonotype was picked up a small number of times. The gene calls are TRBV21-1 and TRBJ2-7; the table's D call, TRBD1, was not checked against the DNA. TRBV21-1 constitutes a pseudogene. This CDR3 spans 16 amino acids. The CDR3 spells CASRNVNQTGRGEQYF. DNA for the CDR3: TGTGCCAGCAGGAACGTAAATCAGACTGGCCGGGGCGAGCAGTACTTC.

Many counts were recorded for this clonotype. The chain couples TRBV28 to TRBJ2-7; no firm D call. CDR1 is MDHEN, CDR2 SYDVKM, per germline. The CDR3 extends over 15 amino acids. V shed 4 bases and J shed 6 bases, with 19 bases lying between them. CDR3 protein: CASSSYSFRIPEQYF. CDR3 nucleotide sequence: TGTGCCAGCAGTTCATACTCGTTTCGAATTCCCGAGCAGTACTTC.

The chain has TRBV6-2 or TRBV6-3 and TRBJ2-1; the D gene could be TRBD1 or TRBD2 (5 bases each). Germline V lookup: CDR1 MNHEY, CDR2 SVGEGT. There are 12 residues in the CDR3. The V gene lost 2 bases and the J gene lost 6 bases, with 5 bases spanning the gap. CDR3 DNA sequence: TGTGCCAGCAGTTACGGGGGCAATGAGCAGTTCTTC. Its translation: CASSYGGNEQFF.

The CDR3 region has the DNA TGTGCCATCAGTGGCCGGGACACTGGAAACACCATATATTTT. Residues: CAISGRDTGNTIYF. The chain combines TRBV10-3 with TRBJ1-3, with D tentatively TRBD1 (6 bases). Germline CDR1 is ENHRY and CDR2 is SYGVKD. V was cut by 4 bases and J by 2 bases, with 9 bases left in between. The CDR3 consists of 14 residues.

The chain employs TRBV29-1 and TRBJ1-1; D gene uncertain. V lost 5 bases, J lost 1 base, and 5 bases lay in between. The V gene's germline CDR1 is SQVTM and CDR2 ANQGSEA. CDR3 size: 11 residues. CDR3 nucleotides: TGCAGCGTTCTCGAGAACACTGAAGCTTTCTTT. Residues: CSVLENTEAFF.

The rearrangement links TRBV10-3 to TRBJ2-1, with TRBD2 matching over 14 bases. The CDR3 runs to 15 residues. Germline V gene sequence: CDR1 ENHRY, CDR2 SYGVKD. J lost 15 bases, V lost 7 bases, and 14 bases had no gene match. CDR3 coding DNA: TGTGCCATCAAGTCGGAGGGACTAGCGGGAGTACCTTTGTTCTTC. Its protein product is CAIKSEGLAGVPLFF.

The rearrangement links TRBV7-2 to TRBJ1-5; a weak D match, TRBD1 (6 bases). Per the germline V gene, CDR1 is SGHTA and CDR2 is FQGNSA. V dropped 1 base and J dropped 6 bases, with 13 bases sitting between them. CDR3 size: 15 residues. The CDR3 coding sequence is TGTGCCAGCAGCTTAGTCCACAGGGAAGGTCAGCCCCAGCATTTT. It yields the protein CASSLVHREGQPQHF. The variable domain in full, with the rest retrieved from reference TRBV7-2 and TRBJ1-5, is GAGVSQSPSNKVTEKGKDVELRCDPISGHTALYWYRQSLGQGLEFLIYFQGNSAPDKSGLPSDRFSAERTGGSVSTLTIQRTQQEDSAVYLCASSLVHREGQPQHFGDGTRLSIL.